Shown below are 4 T cell receptor beta chains from a single sample sequenced in a study of graft-versus-host responses after intestinal transplantation. The data were produced by immunoSEQ multiplex PCR, yet TCRdb's version contains in-frame clones alone and is incomplete. The profile shows about 9,600 clones, approximately 86% of them singletons. Lymphocytes (intraepithelial and lamina propria) were released by processing the graft tissue. The sequenced sample was ileum tissue, obtained around 700 days after intestinal transplantation. These receptors originate from a human patient who received an intestinal transplant, so some T cells may come from the graft donor.

V usage is TRBV30 and J usage is TRBJ1-6, with D possibly matching TRBD1 (5 bases). The V end lost 0 bases, the J end lost 3 bases, and 9 bases lay between the germline ends. Per germline, CDR1 GTSNPN and CDR2 SVGIG (reference sequence). The CDR3 is made up of 15 amino acids. CDR3 residues: CAWSVRQLYNSPLHF. The CDR3 DNA is TGTGCCTGGAGTGTACGACAGCTCTATAATTCACCCCTCCACTTT.

This chain joins TRBV2 and TRBJ1-1; 9 nucleotides match TRBD1. From germline, CDR1 is SNHLY and CDR2 FYNNEI. V was clipped by 6 bases and J by 4 bases; unmatched bases: 9. This CDR3 comprises 15 residues. The CDR3 sequence is CASRRLTTGGTEAFF. The CDR3 DNA sequence: TGTGCCAGCAGACGACTAACGACAGGGGGCACTGAAGCTTTCTTT. Looking up the rest from reference TRBV2 and TRBJ1-1 gives the full variable domain: EPEVTQTPSHQVTQMGQEVILRCVPISNHLYFYWYRQILGQKVEFLVSFYNNEISEKSEIFDDQFSVERPDGSNFTLKIRSTKLEDSAMYFCASRRLTTGGTEAFFGQGTRLTVV.

CDR3 nucleotide sequence: TGTGCCAGCAGTTCATACCAGGCAAACTCTGGAAACACCATATATTTT. Protein product: CASSSYQANSGNTIYF. The V call is TRBV6-5, the J call TRBJ1-3; D uncertain. The germline gives CDR1 MNHEY, CDR2 SVGAGI. CDR3 length: 16 amino acids. The V and J ends lost 4 bases and 0 bases respectively, with 13 bases between them.

The rearrangement uses TRBV6-6 and TRBJ2-2, with 11 positions matching TRBD2. From germline, CDR1 is MNHNY and CDR2 SVGAGI (reference sequence). V trimming: 6 bases; J trimming: 3 bases; junction bases outside the gene matches: 3. The CDR3 has 15 amino acids. Written as DNA, the CDR3 is TGTGCCAGCAGATTAGCGGGAGGGGACACCGGGGAGCTGTTTTTT. Amino acid sequence: CASRLAGGDTGELFF.